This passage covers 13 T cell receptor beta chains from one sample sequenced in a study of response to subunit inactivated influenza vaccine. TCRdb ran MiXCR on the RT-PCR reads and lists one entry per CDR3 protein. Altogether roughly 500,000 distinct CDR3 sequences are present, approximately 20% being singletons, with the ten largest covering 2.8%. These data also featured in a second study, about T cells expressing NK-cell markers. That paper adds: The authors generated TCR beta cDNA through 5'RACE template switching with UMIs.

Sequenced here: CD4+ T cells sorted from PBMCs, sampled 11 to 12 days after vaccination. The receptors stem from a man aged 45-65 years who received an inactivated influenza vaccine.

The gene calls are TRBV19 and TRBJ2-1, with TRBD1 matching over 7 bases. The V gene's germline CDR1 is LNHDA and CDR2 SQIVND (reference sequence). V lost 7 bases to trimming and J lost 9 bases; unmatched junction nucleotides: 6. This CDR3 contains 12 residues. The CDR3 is CASTHRGTEQFF. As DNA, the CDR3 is TGTGCCAGTACCCACAGGGGCACTGAGCAGTTCTTC.

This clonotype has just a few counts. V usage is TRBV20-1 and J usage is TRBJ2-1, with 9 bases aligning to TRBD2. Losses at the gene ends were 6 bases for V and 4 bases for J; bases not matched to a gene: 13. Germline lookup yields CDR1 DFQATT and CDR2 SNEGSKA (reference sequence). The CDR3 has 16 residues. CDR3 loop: CSAQPHSGGIYNEQFF. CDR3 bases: TGCAGTGCACAGCCCCATAGCGGGGGAATATACAATGAGCAGTTCTTC.

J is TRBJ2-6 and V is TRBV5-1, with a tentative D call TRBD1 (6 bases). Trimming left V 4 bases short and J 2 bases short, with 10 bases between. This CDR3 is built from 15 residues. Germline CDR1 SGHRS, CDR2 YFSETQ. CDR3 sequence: CASSPNRAGANVLTF. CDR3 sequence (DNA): TGCGCCAGCAGCCCGAACAGGGCTGGGGCCAACGTCCTGACTTTC.

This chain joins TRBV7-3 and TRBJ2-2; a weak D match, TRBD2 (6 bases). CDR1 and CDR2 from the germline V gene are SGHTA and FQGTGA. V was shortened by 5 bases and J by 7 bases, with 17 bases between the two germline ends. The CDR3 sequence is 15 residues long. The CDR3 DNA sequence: TGTGCCAGCAGCCCGCAACCCAGGGAGGTCGGGGAGCTGTTTTTT. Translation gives CASSPQPREVGELFF.

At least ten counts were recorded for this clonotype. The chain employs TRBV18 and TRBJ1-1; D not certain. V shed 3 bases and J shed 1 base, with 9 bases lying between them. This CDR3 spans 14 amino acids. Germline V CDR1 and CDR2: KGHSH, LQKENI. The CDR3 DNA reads TGTGCCAGCTCACCCAGGACGGAGAACACTGAAGCTTTCTTT. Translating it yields CASSPRTENTEAFF.

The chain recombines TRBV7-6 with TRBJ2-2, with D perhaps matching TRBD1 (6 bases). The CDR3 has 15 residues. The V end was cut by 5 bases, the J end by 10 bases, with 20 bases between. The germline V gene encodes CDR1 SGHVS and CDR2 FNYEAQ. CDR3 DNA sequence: TGTGCCAGCAGCCTCCGGGACACTCTTATCTCGGAGCTGTTTTTT. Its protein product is CASSLRDTLISELFF.

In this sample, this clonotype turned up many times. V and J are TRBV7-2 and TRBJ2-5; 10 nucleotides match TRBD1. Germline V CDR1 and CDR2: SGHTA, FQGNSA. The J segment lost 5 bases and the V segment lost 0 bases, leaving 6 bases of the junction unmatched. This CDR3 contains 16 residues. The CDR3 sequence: CASSLADRGLGETQYF. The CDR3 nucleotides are TGTGCCAGCAGCTTAGCAGACAGGGGGCTAGGGGAGACCCAGTACTTC. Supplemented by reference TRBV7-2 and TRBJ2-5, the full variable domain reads GAGVSQSPSNKVTEKGKDVELRCDPISGHTALYWYRQSLGQGLEFLIYFQGNSAPDKSGLPSDRFSAERTGGSVSTLTIQRTQQEDSAVYLCASSLADRGLGETQYFGPGTRLLVL.

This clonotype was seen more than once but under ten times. CDR3 sequence (DNA): TGTGCCAGCAGTTTGAGCGGACTCTTCCAAGAGACCCAGTACTTC. Its protein product is CASSLSGLFQETQYF. V is TRBV12-3 or TRBV12-4 and J is TRBJ2-5, with a weak D call TRBD2 (5 bases). Between the trimmed V and J ends, which lost 3 bases and 1 base, there was a span of 12 bases. The CDR3 is 15 residues long.

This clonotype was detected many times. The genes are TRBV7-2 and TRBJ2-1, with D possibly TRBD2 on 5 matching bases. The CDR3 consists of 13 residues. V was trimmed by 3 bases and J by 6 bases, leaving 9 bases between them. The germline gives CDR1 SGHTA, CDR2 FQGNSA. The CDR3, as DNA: TGTGCCAGCAGCTTGGACTGGACCAATGAGCAGTTCTTC. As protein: CASSLDWTNEQFF.

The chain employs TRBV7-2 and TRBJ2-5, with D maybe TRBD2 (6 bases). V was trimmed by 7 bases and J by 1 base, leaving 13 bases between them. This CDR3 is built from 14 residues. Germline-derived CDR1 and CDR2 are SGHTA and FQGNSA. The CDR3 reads CASKTGDIQETQYF. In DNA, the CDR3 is TGTGCCAGCAAAACGGGAGACATCCAAGAGACCCAGTACTTC.

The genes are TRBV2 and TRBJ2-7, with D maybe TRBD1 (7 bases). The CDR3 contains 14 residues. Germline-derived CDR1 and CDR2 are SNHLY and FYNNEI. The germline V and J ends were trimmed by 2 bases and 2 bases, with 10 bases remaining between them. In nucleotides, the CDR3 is TGTGCCAGCAGTGAACGCAGGGGGGCCTACGAGCAGTACTTC. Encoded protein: CASSERRGAYEQYF.

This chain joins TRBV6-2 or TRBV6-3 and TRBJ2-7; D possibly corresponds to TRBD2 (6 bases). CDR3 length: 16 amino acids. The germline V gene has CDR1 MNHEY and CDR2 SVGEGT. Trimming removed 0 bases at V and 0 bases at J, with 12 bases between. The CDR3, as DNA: TGTGCCAGCAGTTACTCTCCGCGCGGGGTCTCCTACGAGCAGTACTTC. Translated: CASSYSPRGVSYEQYF.

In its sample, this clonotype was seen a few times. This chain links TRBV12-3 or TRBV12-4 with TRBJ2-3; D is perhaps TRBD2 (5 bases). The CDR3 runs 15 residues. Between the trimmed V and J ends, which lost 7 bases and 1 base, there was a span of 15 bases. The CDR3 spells CASTTPAVRTDTQYF. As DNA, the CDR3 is TGTGCCAGCACCACACCAGCGGTCCGCACAGATACGCAGTATTTT.